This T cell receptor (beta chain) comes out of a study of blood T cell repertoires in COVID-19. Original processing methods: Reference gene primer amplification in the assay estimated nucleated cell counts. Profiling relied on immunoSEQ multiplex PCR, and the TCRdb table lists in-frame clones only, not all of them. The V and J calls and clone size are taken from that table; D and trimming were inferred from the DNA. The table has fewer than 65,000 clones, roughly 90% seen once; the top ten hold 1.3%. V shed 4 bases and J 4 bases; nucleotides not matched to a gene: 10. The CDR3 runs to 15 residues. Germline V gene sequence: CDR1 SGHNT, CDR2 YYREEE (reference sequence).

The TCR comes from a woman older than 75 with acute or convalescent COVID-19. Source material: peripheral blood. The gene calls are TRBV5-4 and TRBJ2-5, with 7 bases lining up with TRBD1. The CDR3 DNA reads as TGTGCCAGCAGCCCCCCCGAGGGGGCGGGAGAGACCCAGTACTTC. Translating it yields CASSPPEGAGETQYF.